This entry lists 25 T cell receptor beta chains sequenced from one sample in a study of cytomegalovirus exposure and HLA in healthy donors. Generated by immunoSEQ multiplex PCR, the TCRdb table keeps only in-frame clones and is missing some. The sample has about 120,000 clones, around 86% seen once; the top ten hold about 2%. Source material: PBMCs. All receptors derive from a woman aged 18-29 years in good health and CMV-seronegative.

V usage is TRBV12-5 and J usage is TRBJ2-3; D perhaps matches TRBD1 (6 bases). Germline CDR1 reads LGHNT; CDR2 reads FRNRAP. Trimming took 1 base from V and 2 from J, leaving 10 bases between them. The CDR3 consists of 15 residues. CDR3 sequence reads: CASGLGDKHTDTQYF. The CDR3 DNA follows: TGTGCTAGTGGTTTGGGGGACAAACACACAGATACGCAGTATTTT.

V usage is TRBV28 and J usage is TRBJ1-1; D may be TRBD1 (5 bases). Germline CDR1 and CDR2: MDHEN and SYDVKM. The CDR3 is made up of 15 amino acids. V was shortened by 2 bases and J by 4 bases, with 14 bases between the two germline ends. CDR3 in DNA: TGTGCCAGCAGTTTAATGACAGCCGGCGCCACTGAAGCTTTCTTT. Translation: CASSLMTAGATEAFF.

CDR3 region: CASSRDRYNEQFF. The CDR3 DNA reads as TGTGCCAGCAGTAGAGACAGGTACAATGAGCAGTTCTTC. The chain recombines TRBV5-4 with TRBJ2-1, with D possibly matching TRBD1 (6 bases). The CDR3 sequence is 13 residues long. V dropped 5 bases and J dropped 4 bases, with 10 bases sitting between them. Per the germline V gene, CDR1 is SGHNT and CDR2 is YYREEE (reference sequence).

V usage is TRBV19 and J usage is TRBJ2-1; D is possibly TRBD2 (7 bases). V was cut by 3 bases and J by 7 bases, with 16 bases left in between. The CDR3 has 15 amino acids. Germline-derived CDR1 and CDR2 are LNHDA and SQIVND (reference sequence). CDR3 amino acids: CASSMRGRGSNEQFF. The DNA of the CDR3 is TGTGCCAGTAGTATGAGGGGGAGGGGCTCAAATGAGCAGTTCTTC.

This clone was counted a single time. This chain uses TRBV30 with TRBJ1-5, with 9 positions matching TRBD1. V shed 5 bases, J shed 6 bases, and the junction held 5 bases outside the gene matches. Germline V gene lookup returns CDR1 GTSNPN and CDR2 SVGIG (reference sequence). The CDR3 is 13 residues long. This CDR3 is CAWGGQGGQPQHF. The CDR3 nucleotides read TGTGCCTGGGGGGGACAGGGCGGTCAGCCCCAGCATTTT.

This chain joins TRBV4-1 and TRBJ2-2, with D tentatively TRBD1 (6 bases). The CDR3 sequence is 12 residues long. Germline values: CDR1 MGHRA, CDR2 YSYEKL. V lost 6 bases, J lost 6 bases, and 8 bases lay in between. The CDR3 loop is CASSRTAGELFF. The CDR3 bases are TGCGCCAGCAGTCGGACAGCCGGGGAGCTGTTTTTT.

V is TRBV5-1 and J is TRBJ2-1; D might be TRBD2 (6 bases). Germline V gene sequence: CDR1 SGHRS, CDR2 YFSETQ. Trimming cost V 5 bases and J 1 base, with 10 bases left between them. The CDR3 has 14 amino acids. CDR3 sequence: CASSYGSSYNEQFF. The CDR3 coding sequence is TGCGCCAGCAGTTACGGGAGTTCCTACAATGAGCAGTTCTTC.

V and J are TRBV7-2 and TRBJ2-3; D gene ambiguous. Germline V lookup: CDR1 SGHTA, CDR2 FQGNSA. The CDR3 has 12 residues. The V and J ends lost 5 bases and 0 bases respectively, with 3 bases between them. CDR3 amino acids: CASSPSTDTQYF. CDR3 nucleotides: TGTGCCAGCAGCCCTAGCACAGATACGCAGTATTTT.

J is TRBJ2-7 and V is TRBV5-1; 7 bases fit TRBD1. With V trimmed by 2 bases and J by 0 bases, 8 bases remained unmatched. CDR3 length: 16 amino acids. Germline CDR1 SGHRS, CDR2 YFSETQ. The CDR3 coding sequence is TGCGCCAGCAGCTTACCCAGACAGGGATACTCCTACGAGCAGTACTTC. The encoded protein is CASSLPRQGYSYEQYF.

This chain joins TRBV6-1 and TRBJ2-7, with a possible D match to TRBD1 (5 bases). Germline CDR1 and CDR2: MNHNS and SASEGT. V lost 5 bases and J 4 bases, leaving 15 bases between the germline ends. The CDR3 contains 14 residues. In DNA, the CDR3 is TGTGCCAGCAGTACCTCAGGGTTACTATACGAGCAGTACTTC. Translating it yields CASSTSGLLYEQYF.

The DNA for the CDR3 is TGTGCCAGCAGCGCCGGAGTATACAATGAGCAGTTCTTC. The encoded protein is CASSAGVYNEQFF. The J gene is TRBJ2-1, the V gene TRBV9; D not certain. In germline, CDR1 is SGDLS, CDR2 YYNGEE. The CDR3 is 13 amino acids. V gave up 3 bases and J gave up 4 bases, with 8 bases separating them.

V gene TRBV2 combines with J gene TRBJ2-5, with a weak D call TRBD1 (6 bases). V lost 5 bases and J 3 bases, leaving 13 bases between the germline ends. The CDR3 covers 14 residues. Germline V gene lookup returns CDR1 SNHLY and CDR2 FYNNEI. The CDR3 nucleotides are TGTGCCAGCAGTCCCCGGGGACAAGAAGAGACCCAGTACTTC. Translating it yields CASSPRGQEETQYF.

This clone turned up a few times. This chain connects TRBV27 to TRBJ2-7, with TRBD1 matching over 10 bases. Germline V gives CDR1 MNHEY, CDR2 SMNVEV (reference sequence). J lost 3 bases, V lost 3 bases, and 5 bases had no gene match. This CDR3 comprises 15 residues. As DNA, the CDR3 is TGTGCCAGCAGTTTGTCCGGGACAGGGGACTACGAGCAGTACTTC. As protein: CASSLSGTGDYEQYF.

The V and J genes are TRBV28 and TRBJ2-7, with 9 bases aligning to TRBD2. Trimming at V came to 5 bases and at J to 5 bases, leaving 10 bases not matched to a gene. The CDR3 is 15 residues long. CDR1 and CDR2 (germline): MDHEN, SYDVKM. The DNA for the CDR3 is TGTGCCAGCAGTCCCCCGGCGGGAGGGTTCCACGAGCAGTACTTC. Its protein product is CASSPPAGGFHEQYF.

The chain has TRBV9 and TRBJ2-1; tentatively, D is TRBD1 (7 bases). Per the germline V gene, CDR1 is SGDLS and CDR2 is YYNGEE. The CDR3 totals 16 residues. V was trimmed by 4 bases and J by 4 bases, leaving 18 bases between them. CDR3 DNA sequence: TGTGCCAGCAGCCCAGGGGGGAGCGGCTCTTACAATGAGCAGTTCTTC. It encodes CASSPGGSGSYNEQFF. The whole variable domain, remainder taken from reference TRBV9 and TRBJ2-1, is DSGVTQTPKHLITATGQRVTLRCSPRSGDLSVYWYQQSLDQGLQFLIQYYNGEERAKGNILERFSAQQFPDLHSELNLSSLELGDSALYFCASSPGGSGSYNEQFFGPGTRLTVL.

The chain is built from TRBV4-2 and TRBJ1-5, with D uncertain. The CDR3 runs 14 residues. V was pared by 1 base and J by 2 bases, with 6 bases between. Germline loops: CDR1 LGHNA, CDR2 YNFKEQ. The DNA of the CDR3 is TGTGCCAGCAGCCAAGGCCAGGGCAATCAGCCCCAGCATTTT. Translation gives CASSQGQGNQPQHF.

The chain carries TRBV19 and TRBJ2-7, with 8 bases fitting TRBD1. Germline loops: CDR1 LNHDA, CDR2 SQIVND (reference sequence). The CDR3 has 13 amino acids. The junction had 5 bases not matched to a gene; V was cut back by 5 bases and J by 5 bases. CDR3 sequence (DNA): TGTGCCAGTAGTCTGGCCAGGGGGCACGAGCAGTACTTC. Its translation: CASSLARGHEQYF.

The rearrangement uses TRBV11-3 and TRBJ2-1, with D possibly matching TRBD2 (6 bases). The CDR3 loop spans 13 amino acids. Germline CDR1 reads SGHNT; CDR2 reads YENEEA. The V end was cut by 3 bases, the J end by 6 bases, with 9 bases between. The CDR3 coding sequence is TGTGCCAGCAGCTTGGGACTTCTCAATGAGCAGTTCTTC. It specifies CASSLGLLNEQFF.

The CDR3 nucleotides are TGTGCCAGCAGTGTAGGACTAGCCTACGAGCAGTACTTC. Translating it yields CASSVGLAYEQYF. The gene calls are TRBV6-5 and TRBJ2-7; TRBD2 agrees at 7 bases. This CDR3 is 13 amino acids long. Germline trimming cut 5 bases from V and 2 bases from J; bases unmatched to any gene: 3. CDR1 and CDR2 from the germline V gene are MNHEY and SVGAGI.

The gene calls are TRBV5-1 and TRBJ1-4, with TRBD1 as a possible D gene (6 bases). This CDR3 comprises 13 residues. In germline, CDR1 is SGHRS, CDR2 YFSETQ. Trimming took off 3 bases at V and 11 bases at J, with 14 bases between the two ends. CDR3 residues: CASSSLTTGKLFF. The CDR3 region has the DNA TGCGCCAGCAGCTCCTTGACGACAGGCAAACTGTTTTTT.

The chain links TRBV9 to TRBJ1-1; 7 nucleotides match TRBD1. Trimming took 5 bases from V and 7 from J; bases not matched to a gene: 5. In germline, CDR1 is SGDLS, CDR2 YYNGEE. The CDR3 length is 12 residues. CDR3 sequence (DNA): TGTGCCAGCAGGGGGGACAGCATTGAAGCTTTCTTT. Its translation: CASRGDSIEAFF. Based on the CDR3 plus reference TRBV9 and TRBJ1-1, the full variable domain is DSGVTQTPKHLITATGQRVTLRCSPRSGDLSVYWYQQSLDQGLQFLIQYYNGEERAKGNILERFSAQQFPDLHSELNLSSLELGDSALYFCASRGDSIEAFFGQGTRLTVV.

The chain combines TRBV21-1 with TRBJ2-7; the listed D gene, TRBD1, was not tested against the DNA. TRBV21-1 is reported as a pseudogene. This CDR3 spans 12 amino acids. CDR3 sequence (DNA): TGTGCCAGCGGACAAATCCACTACGAGCAGTACTTC. Translating gives CASGQIHYEQYF.

The genes are TRBV28 and TRBJ1-4, with 7 bases identical to TRBD1. Trimming at V came to 10 bases and at J to 5 bases, leaving 7 bases not matched to a gene. The CDR3 contains 13 residues. Germline V gene lookup returns CDR1 MDHEN and CDR2 SYDVKM. CDR3 DNA sequence: TGTGCCACCAGGACAGGATCAAATGAAAAACTGTTTTTT. Translating it yields CATRTGSNEKLFF.

V gene TRBV7-2 combines with J gene TRBJ1-1, with D possibly TRBD1 on 5 matching bases. The V gene lost 1 base and the J gene lost 3 bases, with 21 bases spanning the gap. The V gene's germline CDR1 is SGHTA and CDR2 FQGNSA. This CDR3 has 18 residues. For the CDR3, the DNA is TGTGCCAGCAGCTTAGGGATACAGGTGCTACAGCCGCACACTGAAGCTTTCTTT. Its translation is CASSLGIQVLQPHTEAFF.

This chain links TRBV9 with TRBJ2-7; 10 bases are shared with TRBD2. Trimming took 0 bases from V and 3 from J; bases not matched to a gene: 3. Germline CDR1 reads SGDLS; CDR2 reads YYNGEE. This CDR3 has 15 amino acids. DNA for the CDR3: TGTGCCAGCAGCGTAGGGACTAGCGGATACTACGAGCAGTACTTC. This encodes CASSVGTSGYYEQYF.